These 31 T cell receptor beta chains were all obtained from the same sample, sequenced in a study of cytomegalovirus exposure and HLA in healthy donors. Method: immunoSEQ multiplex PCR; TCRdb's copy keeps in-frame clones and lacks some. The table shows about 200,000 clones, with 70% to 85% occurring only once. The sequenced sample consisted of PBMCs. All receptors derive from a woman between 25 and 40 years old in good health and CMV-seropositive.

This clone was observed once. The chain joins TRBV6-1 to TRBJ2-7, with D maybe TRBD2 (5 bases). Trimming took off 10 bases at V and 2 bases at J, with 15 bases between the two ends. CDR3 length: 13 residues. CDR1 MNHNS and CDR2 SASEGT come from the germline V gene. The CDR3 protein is CATEGFETYEQYF. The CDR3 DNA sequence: TGTGCCACCGAGGGCTTCGAGACCTACGAGCAGTACTTC.

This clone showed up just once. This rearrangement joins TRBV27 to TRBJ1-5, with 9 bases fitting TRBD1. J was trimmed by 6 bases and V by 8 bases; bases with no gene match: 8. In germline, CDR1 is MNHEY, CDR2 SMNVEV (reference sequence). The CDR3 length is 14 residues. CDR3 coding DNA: TGTGCCAGCTCCTACAGGGGGCCCGGTCAGCCCCAGCATTTT. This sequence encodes CASSYRGPGQPQHF.

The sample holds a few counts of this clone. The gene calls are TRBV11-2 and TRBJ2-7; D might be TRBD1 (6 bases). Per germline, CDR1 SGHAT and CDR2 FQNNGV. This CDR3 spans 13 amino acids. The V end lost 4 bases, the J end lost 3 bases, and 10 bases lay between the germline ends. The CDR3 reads CASSSGQIYEQYF. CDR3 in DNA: TGTGCCAGCAGCTCCGGACAGATCTACGAGCAGTACTTC.

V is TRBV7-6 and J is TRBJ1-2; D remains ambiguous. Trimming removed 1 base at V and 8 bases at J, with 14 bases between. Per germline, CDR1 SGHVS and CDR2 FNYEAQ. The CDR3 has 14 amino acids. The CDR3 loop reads CASSLDPHTSGYTF. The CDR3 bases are TGTGCCAGCAGCTTAGATCCCCACACATCCGGCTACACCTTC.

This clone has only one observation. CDR3: CASSILPGTYEQYF. The CDR3 region has the DNA TGTGCCAGTAGTATCCTGCCAGGAACCTACGAGCAGTACTTC. This chain joins TRBV19 and TRBJ2-7, with D unclear. The V and J ends lost 3 bases and 2 bases respectively, with 11 bases between them. Germline V gives CDR1 LNHDA, CDR2 SQIVND (reference sequence). This CDR3 is 14 amino acids long.

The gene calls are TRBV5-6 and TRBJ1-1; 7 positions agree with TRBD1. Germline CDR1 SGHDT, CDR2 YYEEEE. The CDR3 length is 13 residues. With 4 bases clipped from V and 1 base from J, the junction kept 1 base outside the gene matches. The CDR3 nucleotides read TGTGCCAGCAGCAGACAGGGGAACACTGAAGCTTTCTTT. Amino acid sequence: CASSRQGNTEAFF.

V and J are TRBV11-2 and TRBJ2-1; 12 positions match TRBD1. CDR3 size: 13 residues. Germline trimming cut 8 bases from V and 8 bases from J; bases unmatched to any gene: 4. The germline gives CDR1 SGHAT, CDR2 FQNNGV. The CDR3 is CASGGTGGDEQFF. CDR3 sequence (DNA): TGTGCCAGCGGGGGGACAGGGGGCGATGAGCAGTTCTTC.

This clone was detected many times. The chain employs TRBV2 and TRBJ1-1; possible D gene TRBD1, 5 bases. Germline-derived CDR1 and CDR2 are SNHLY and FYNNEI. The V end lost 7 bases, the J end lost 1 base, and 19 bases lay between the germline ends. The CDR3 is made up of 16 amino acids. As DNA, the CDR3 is TGTGCCAGCAACGTTACTCCCGGGGGGGGGAACACTGAAGCTTTCTTT. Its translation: CASNVTPGGGNTEAFF.

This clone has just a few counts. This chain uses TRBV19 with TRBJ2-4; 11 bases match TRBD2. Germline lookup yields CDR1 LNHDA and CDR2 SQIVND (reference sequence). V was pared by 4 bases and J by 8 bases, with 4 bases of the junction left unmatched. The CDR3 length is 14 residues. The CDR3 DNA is TGTGCCAGTAGTACAGGACTAGCGGGTGACATTCAGTACTTC. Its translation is CASSTGLAGDIQYF.

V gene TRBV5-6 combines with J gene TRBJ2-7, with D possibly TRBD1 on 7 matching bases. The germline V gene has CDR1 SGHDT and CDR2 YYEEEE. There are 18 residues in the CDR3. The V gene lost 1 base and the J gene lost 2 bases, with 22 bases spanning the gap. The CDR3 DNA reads TGTGCCAGCAGCTTGTCACGTCAGGGGGACTCGGCCCCCTACGAGCAGTACTTC. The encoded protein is CASSLSRQGDSAPYEQYF.

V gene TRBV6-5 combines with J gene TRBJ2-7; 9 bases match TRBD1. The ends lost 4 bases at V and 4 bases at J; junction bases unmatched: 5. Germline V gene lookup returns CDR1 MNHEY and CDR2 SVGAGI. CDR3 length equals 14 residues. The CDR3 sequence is CASSFRDRAYEQYF. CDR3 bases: TGTGCCAGCAGTTTCCGGGACAGGGCATACGAGCAGTACTTC.

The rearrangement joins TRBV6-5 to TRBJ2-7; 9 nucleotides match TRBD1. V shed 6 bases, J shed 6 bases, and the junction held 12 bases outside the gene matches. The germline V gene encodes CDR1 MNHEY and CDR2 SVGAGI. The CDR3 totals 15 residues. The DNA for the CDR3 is TGTGCCAGCAGGACACCGGACAGGGGATCTGGCGAGCAGTACTTC. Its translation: CASRTPDRGSGEQYF.

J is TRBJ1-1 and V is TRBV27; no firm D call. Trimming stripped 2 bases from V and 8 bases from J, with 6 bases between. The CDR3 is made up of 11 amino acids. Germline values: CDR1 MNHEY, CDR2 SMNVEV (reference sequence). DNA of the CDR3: TGTGCCAGCAGTTTAAGAGGGGAAGCTTTCTTT. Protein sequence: CASSLRGEAFF.

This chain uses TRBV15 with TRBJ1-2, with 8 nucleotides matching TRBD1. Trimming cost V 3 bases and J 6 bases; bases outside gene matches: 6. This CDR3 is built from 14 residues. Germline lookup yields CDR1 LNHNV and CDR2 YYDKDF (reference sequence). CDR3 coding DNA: TGTGCCACCAGCAGGGGGGACAGGTTGCATGGCTACACCTTC. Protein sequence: CATSRGDRLHGYTF.

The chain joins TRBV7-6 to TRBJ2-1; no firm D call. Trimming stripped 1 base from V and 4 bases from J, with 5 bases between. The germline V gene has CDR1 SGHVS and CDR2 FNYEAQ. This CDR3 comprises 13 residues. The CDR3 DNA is TGTGCCAGCAGCTTAGACGAGTACAATGAGCAGTTCTTC. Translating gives CASSLDEYNEQFF.

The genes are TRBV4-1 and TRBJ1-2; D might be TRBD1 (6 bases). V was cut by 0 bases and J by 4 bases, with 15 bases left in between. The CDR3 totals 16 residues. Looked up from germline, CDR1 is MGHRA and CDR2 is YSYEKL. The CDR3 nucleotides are TGCGCCAGCAGCCAAGACCCCGGGACACACGGCTATGGCTACACCTTC. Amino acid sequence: CASSQDPGTHGYGYTF.

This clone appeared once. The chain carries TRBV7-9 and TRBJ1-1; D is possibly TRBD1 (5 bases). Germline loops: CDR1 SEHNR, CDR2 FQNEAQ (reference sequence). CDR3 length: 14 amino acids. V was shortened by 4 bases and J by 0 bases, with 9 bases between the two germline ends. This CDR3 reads CASSSGGMNTEAFF. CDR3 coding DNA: TGTGCCAGCAGCTCCGGGGGTATGAACACTGAAGCTTTCTTT.

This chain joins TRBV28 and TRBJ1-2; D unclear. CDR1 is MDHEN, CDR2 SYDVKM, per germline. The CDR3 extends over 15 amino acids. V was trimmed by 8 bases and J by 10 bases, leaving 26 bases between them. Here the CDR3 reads CASYAASNDAWAYTF. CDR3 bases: TGTGCCAGCTACGCAGCAAGTAATGACGCCTGGGCCTACACCTTC.

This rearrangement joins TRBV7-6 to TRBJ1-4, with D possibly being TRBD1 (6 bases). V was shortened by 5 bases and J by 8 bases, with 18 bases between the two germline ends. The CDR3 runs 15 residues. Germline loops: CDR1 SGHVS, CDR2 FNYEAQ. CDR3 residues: CASSPYRDSAEKLFF. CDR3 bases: TGTGCCAGCAGCCCGTACAGGGATTCAGCCGAAAAACTGTTTTTT.

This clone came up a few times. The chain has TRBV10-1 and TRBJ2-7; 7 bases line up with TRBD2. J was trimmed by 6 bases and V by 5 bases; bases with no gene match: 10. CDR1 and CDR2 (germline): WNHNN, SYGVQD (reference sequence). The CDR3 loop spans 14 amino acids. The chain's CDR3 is CASSPTGLHGEQYF. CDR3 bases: TGCGCCAGCAGTCCTACGGGACTACACGGCGAGCAGTACTTC.

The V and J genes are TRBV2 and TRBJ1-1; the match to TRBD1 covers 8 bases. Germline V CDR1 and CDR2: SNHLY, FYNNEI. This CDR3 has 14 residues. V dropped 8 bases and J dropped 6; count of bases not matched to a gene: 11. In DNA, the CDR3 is TGTGCCAGCTTGGTTGGACAGGGACTTGCTGAAGCTTTCTTT. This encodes CASLVGQGLAEAFF.

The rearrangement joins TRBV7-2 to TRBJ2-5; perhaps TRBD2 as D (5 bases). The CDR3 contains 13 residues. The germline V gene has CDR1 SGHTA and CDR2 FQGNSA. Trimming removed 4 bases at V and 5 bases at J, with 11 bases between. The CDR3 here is CASSSRTGETQYF. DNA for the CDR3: TGTGCCAGCAGCTCCCGTACGGGGGAGACCCAGTACTTC.

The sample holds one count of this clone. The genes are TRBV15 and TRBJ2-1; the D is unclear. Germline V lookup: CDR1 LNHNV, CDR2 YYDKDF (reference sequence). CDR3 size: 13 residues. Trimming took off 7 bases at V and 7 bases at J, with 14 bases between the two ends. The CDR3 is CATTKNTANEQFF. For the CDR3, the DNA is TGTGCCACCACTAAAAATACTGCGAATGAGCAGTTCTTC. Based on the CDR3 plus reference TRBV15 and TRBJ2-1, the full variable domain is DAMVIQNPRYQVTQFGKPVTLSCSQTLNHNVMYWYQQKSSQAPKLLFHYYDKDFNNEADTPDNFQSRRPNTSFCFLDIRSPGLGDTAMYLCATTKNTANEQFFGPGTRLTVL.

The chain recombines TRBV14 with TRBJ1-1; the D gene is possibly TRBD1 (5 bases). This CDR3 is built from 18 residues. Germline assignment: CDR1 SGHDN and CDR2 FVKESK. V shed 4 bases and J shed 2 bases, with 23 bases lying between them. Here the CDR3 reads CASSLRNFRQGVNTEAFF. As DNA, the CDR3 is TGTGCCAGCAGCCTCCGGAATTTTCGTCAAGGGGTAAACACTGAAGCTTTCTTT.

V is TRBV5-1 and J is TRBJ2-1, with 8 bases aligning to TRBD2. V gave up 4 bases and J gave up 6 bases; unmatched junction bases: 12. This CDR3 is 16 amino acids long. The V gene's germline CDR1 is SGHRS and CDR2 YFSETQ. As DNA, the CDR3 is TGCGCCAGCAGCCTCTTCGGGGGGGCTGGCTCCAATGAGCAGTTCTTC. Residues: CASSLFGGAGSNEQFF.

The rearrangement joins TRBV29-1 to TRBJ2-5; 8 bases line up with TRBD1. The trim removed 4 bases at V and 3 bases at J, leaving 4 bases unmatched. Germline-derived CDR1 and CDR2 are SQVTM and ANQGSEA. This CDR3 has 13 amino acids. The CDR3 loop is CSVGKTGEETQYF. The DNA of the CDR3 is TGCAGCGTTGGAAAGACAGGGGAAGAGACCCAGTACTTC. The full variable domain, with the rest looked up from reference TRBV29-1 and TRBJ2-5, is SAVISQKPSRDICQRGTSLTIQCQVDSQVTMMFWYRQQPGQSLTLIATANQGSEATYESGFVIDKFPISRPNLTFSTLTVSNMSPEDSSIYLCSVGKTGEETQYFGPGTRLLVL.

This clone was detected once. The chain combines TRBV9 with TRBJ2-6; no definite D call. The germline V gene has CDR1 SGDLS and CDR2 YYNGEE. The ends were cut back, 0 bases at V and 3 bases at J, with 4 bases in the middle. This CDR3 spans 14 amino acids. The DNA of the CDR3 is TGTGCCAGCAGCGTAGACGGTGGGGCCAACGTCCTGACTTTC. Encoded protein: CASSVDGGANVLTF.

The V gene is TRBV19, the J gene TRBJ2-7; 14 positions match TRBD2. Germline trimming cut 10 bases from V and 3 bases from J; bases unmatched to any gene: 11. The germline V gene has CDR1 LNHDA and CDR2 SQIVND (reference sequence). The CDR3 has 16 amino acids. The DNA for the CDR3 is TGTGCCACCTACGGACTAGCGGGAGGTGTTGGCTACGAGCAGTACTTC. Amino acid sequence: CATYGLAGGVGYEQYF.

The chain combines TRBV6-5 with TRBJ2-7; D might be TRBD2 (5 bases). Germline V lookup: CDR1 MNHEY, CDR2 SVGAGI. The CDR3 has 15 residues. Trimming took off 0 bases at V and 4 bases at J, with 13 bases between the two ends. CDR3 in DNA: TGTGCCAGCAGTTACTCTGGCGGCGGGTCGTACGAGCAGTACTTC. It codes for CASSYSGGGSYEQYF.

The CDR3 sequence: CASRGMREQYF. The CDR3 DNA follows: TGTGCCAGCAGAGGAATGAGGGAGCAGTACTTC. The chain recombines TRBV2 with TRBJ2-7; D is ambiguous. Germline V CDR1 and CDR2: SNHLY, FYNNEI. With 6 bases removed from V and 7 bases from J, the gap between germline ends came to 10 bases. The CDR3 consists of 11 residues.

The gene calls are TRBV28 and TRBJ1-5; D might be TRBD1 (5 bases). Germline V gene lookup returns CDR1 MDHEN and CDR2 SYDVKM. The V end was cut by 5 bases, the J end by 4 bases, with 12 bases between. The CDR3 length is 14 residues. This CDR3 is CASSKGLENQPQHF. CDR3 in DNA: TGTGCCAGCAGTAAGGGACTGGAAAATCAGCCCCAGCATTTT. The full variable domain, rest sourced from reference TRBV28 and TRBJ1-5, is DVKVTQSSRYLVKRTGEKVFLECVQDMDHENMFWYRQDPGLGLRLIYFSYDVKMKEKGDIPEGYSVSREKKERFSLILESASTNQTSMYLCASSKGLENQPQHFGDGTRLSIL.